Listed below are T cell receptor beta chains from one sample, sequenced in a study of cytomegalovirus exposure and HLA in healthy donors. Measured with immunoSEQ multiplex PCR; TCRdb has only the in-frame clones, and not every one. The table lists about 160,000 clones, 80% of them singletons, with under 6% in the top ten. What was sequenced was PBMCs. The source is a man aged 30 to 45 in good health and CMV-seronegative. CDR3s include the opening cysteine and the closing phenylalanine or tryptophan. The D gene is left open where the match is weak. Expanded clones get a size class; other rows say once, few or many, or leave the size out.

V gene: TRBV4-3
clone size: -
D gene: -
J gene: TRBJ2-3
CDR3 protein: CASSQEMAAGTDTQYF
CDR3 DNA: TGCGCCAGCAGCCAAGAAATGGCCGCAGGCACAGATACGCAGTATTTT

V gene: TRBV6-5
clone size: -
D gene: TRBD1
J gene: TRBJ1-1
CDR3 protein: CASSRPGQAATEAFF
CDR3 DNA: TGTGCCAGCAGTCGCCCGGGACAGGCGGCCACTGAAGCTTTCTTT

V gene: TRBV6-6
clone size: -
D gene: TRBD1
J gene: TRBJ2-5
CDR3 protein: CASSYGIARGQETQYF
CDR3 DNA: TGTGCCAGCAGTTACGGAATAGCCAGGGGGCAAGAGACCCAGTACTTC

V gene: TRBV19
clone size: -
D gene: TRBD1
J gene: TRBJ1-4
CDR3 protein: CASSMGQGADEKLFF
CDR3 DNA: TGTGCCAGTAGTATGGGACAGGGGGCAGACGAAAAACTGTTTTTT

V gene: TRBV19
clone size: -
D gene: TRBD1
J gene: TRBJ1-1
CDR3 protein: CASSSRQGGWEAFF
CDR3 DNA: TGTGCCAGTAGTTCCAGACAGGGGGGATGGGAAGCTTTCTTT

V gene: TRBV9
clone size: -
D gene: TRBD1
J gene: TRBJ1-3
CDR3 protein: CASSLRDRGVISAGNTIYF
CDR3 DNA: TGTGCCAGCAGCCTCCGGGACAGGGGAGTTATTAGCGCTGGAAACACCATATATTTT

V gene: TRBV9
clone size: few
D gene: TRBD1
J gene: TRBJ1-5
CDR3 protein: CASSRTGGNQPQHF
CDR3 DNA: TGTGCCAGCAGTCGTACAGGGGGCAATCAGCCCCAGCATTTT

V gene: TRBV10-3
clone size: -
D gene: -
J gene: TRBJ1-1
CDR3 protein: CAISEPSTPRAEAFF
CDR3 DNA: TGTGCCATCAGTGAGCCGTCGACCCCCCGGGCTGAAGCTTTCTTT

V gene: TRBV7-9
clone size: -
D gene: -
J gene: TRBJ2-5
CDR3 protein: CASSLVRGQETQYF
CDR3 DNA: TGTGCCAGCAGCTTAGTGAGGGGGCAAGAGACCCAGTACTTC

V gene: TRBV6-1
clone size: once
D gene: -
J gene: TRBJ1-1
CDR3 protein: CASSVRDTEAFF
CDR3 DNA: TGTGCCAGCAGCGTCAGGGATACTGAAGCTTTCTTT

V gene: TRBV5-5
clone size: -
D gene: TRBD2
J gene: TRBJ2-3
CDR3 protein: CASSWGLAGSDTQYF
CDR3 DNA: TGTGCCAGCAGCTGGGGACTAGCGGGATCAGATACGCAGTATTTT

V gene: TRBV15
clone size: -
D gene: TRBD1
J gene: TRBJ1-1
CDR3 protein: CATSSGGYTEAFF
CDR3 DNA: TGTGCCACCAGTTCAGGGGGGTACACTGAAGCTTTCTTT

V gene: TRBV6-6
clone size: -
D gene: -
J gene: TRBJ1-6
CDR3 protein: CASRPSNSPLHF
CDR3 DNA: TGTGCCAGCAGGCCCAGTAATTCACCCCTCCACTTT

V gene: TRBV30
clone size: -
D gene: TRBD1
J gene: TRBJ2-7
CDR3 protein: CAWSRGQAISYEQYF
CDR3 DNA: TGTGCCTGGAGTCGGGGACAGGCAATCTCCTACGAGCAGTACTTC

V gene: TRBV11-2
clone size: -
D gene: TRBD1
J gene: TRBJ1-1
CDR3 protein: CASSPYGGQGLTEAFF
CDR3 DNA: TGTGCCAGCAGCCCGTATGGGGGACAGGGCTTAACTGAAGCTTTCTTT

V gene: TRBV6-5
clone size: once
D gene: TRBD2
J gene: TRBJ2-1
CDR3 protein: CASSWTSGRACEQFF
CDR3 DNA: TGTGCCAGCAGTTGGACTAGCGGGAGGGCCTGTGAGCAGTTCTTC

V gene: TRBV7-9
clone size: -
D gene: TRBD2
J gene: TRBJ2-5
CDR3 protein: CASSLRLAETQYF
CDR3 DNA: TGTGCCAGCAGCTTAAGACTAGCTGAGACCCAGTACTTC

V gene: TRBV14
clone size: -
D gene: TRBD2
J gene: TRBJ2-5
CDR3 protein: CASSLSGVQETQYF
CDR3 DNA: TGTGCCAGCAGCCTTAGCGGGGTCCAAGAGACCCAGTACTTC

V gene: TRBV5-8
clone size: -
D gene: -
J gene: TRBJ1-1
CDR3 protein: CASSPPRGDTEAFF
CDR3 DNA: TGTGCCAGCAGCCCGCCTCGGGGGGACACTGAAGCTTTCTTT

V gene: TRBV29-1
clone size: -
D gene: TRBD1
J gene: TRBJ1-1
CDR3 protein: CSVEGGQGYTEAFF
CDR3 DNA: TGCAGCGTTGAAGGGGGACAGGGGTACACTGAAGCTTTCTTT

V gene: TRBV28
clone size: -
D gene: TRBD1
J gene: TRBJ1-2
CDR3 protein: CASSAPGQGIEVYDYTF
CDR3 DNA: TGTGCCAGCAGCGCCCCGGGACAGGGGATCGAGGTGTATGACTACACCTTC

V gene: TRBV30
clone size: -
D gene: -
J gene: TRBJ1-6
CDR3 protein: CAWSFTPGKPLHF
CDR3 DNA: TGTGCCTGGAGTTTCACCCCAGGGAAACCCCTCCACTTT

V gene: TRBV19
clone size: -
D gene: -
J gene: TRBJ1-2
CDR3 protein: CASATWGDGYTF
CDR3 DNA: TGTGCCAGTGCTACGTGGGGGGATGGCTACACCTTC

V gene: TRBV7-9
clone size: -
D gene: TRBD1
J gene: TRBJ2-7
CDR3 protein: CASSLVSGQAYEQYF
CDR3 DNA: TGTGCCAGCAGCTTAGTATCGGGACAGGCCTACGAGCAGTACTTC

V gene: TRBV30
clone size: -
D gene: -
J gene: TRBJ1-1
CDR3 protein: CAWTGMNTEAFF
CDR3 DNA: TGTGCCTGGACAGGAATGAACACTGAAGCTTTCTTT

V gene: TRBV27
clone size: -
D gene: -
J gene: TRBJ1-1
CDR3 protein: CASSFTSNTEAFF
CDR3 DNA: TGTGCCAGCAGTTTCACATCGAACACTGAAGCTTTCTTT

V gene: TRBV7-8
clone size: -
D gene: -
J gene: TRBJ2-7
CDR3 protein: CASSPLGHLTPYEQYF
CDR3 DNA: TGTGCCAGCAGCCCCCTGGGACATCTCACCCCATACGAGCAGTACTTC

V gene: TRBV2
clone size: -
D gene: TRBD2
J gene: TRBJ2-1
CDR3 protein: CASSDLRLAGVSNEQFF
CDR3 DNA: TGTGCCAGCAGTGACCTCAGACTAGCGGGAGTTAGCAATGAGCAGTTCTTC

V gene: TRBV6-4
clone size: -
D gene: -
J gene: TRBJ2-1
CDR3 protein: CASSEGGVGLYEQFF
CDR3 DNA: TGTGCCAGCAGTGAAGGCGGGGTTGGTTTATATGAGCAGTTCTTC

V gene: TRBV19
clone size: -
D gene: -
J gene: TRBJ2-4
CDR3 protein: CASSSGWGNIQYF
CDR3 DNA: TGTGCCAGTAGCTCGGGGTGGGGAAACATTCAGTACTTC

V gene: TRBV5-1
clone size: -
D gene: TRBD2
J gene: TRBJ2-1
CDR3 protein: CASSSSGSRDEQFF
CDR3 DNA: TGCGCCAGCAGCTCTAGCGGGAGCAGGGATGAGCAGTTCTTC

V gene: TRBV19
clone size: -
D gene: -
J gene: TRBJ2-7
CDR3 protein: CASNSPGSSYEQYF
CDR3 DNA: TGTGCCAGTAATTCTCCAGGAAGCTCCTACGAGCAGTACTTC

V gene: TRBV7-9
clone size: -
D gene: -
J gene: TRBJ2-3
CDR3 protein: CASSFRGDTDTQYF
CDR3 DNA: TGTGCCAGCAGCTTCAGGGGTGACACAGATACGCAGTATTTT

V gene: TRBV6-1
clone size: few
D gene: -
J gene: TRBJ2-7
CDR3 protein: CASSPERGTYEQYF
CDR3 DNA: TGTGCCAGCAGTCCTGAGAGGGGGACCTACGAGCAGTACTTC

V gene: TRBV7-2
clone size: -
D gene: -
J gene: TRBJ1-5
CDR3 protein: CASSLGRQTNQPQHF
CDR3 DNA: TGTGCCAGCAGCTTAGGACGACAGACCAATCAGCCCCAGCATTTT

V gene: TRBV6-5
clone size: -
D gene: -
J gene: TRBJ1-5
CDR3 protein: CASSYLAGNQPQHF
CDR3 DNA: TGTGCCAGCAGTTACCTCGCAGGGAATCAGCCCCAGCATTTT

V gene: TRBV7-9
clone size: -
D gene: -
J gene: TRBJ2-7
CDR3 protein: CASSLAGAYEQYF
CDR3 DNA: TGTGCCAGCAGCTTGGCAGGGGCCTACGAGCAGTACTTC

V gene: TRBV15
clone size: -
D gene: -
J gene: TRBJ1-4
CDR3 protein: CATSRSTRGEKLFF
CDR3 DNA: TGTGCCACCAGCAGATCCACCCGAGGGGAAAAACTGTTTTTT

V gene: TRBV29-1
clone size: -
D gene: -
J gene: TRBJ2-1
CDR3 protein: CSVPRAPNEQFF
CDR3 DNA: TGCAGCGTTCCCAGGGCCCCCAATGAGCAGTTCTTC

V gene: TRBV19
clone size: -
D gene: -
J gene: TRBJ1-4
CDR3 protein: CASSITRGSGEKLFF
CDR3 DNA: TGTGCCAGTAGTATAACTCGCGGGAGTGGGGAAAAACTGTTTTTT

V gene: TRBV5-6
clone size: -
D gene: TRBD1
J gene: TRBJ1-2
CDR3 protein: CASHQNTGGAANYGYTF
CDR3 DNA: TGTGCCAGCCACCAGAATACAGGGGGCGCCGCTAACTATGGCTACACCTTC

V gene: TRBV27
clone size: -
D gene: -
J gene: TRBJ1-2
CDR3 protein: CASSLSGVGGYGYTF
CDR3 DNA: TGTGCCAGCAGTTTAAGTGGGGTGGGGGGCTATGGCTACACCTTC

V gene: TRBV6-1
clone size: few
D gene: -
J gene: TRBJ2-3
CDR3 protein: CASSAGVTDTQYF
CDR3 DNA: TGTGCCAGCAGTGCCGGGGTAACAGATACGCAGTATTTT

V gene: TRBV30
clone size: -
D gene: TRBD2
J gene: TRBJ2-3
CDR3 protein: CACEGLEGTDTQYF
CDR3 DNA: TGTGCCTGTGAGGGACTAGAAGGCACAGATACGCAGTATTTT

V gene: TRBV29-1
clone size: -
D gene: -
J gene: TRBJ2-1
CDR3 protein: CSLLANEQFF
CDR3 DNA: TGCAGCTTGCTAGCTAATGAGCAGTTCTTC

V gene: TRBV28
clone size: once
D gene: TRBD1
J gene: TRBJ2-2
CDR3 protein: CASSHDRDTGELFF
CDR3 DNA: TGTGCCAGCAGTCATGACAGGGACACCGGGGAGCTGTTTTTT

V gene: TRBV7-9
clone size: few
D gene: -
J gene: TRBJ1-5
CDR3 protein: CASSSLRQPQHF
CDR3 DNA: TGTGCCAGCAGCTCACTCCGGCAGCCCCAGCATTTT

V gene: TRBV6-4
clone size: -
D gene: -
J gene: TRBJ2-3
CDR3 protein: CASSALRGDTQYF
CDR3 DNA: TGTGCCAGCAGCGCACTCCGGGGAGATACGCAGTATTTT

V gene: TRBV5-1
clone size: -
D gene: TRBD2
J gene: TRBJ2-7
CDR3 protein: CASSLAGLAGAYEQYF
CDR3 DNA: TGCGCCAGCAGCTTGGCGGGACTAGCGGGAGCCTACGAGCAGTACTTC

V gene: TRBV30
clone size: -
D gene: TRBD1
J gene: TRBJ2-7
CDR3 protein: CAWNKDRGYEQYF
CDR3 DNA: TGTGCCTGGAATAAGGACAGGGGTTACGAGCAGTACTTC

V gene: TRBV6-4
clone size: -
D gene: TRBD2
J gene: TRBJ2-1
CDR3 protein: CASSDPYSGRGEQFF
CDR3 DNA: TGTGCCAGCAGTGACCCGTATAGCGGGAGGGGGGAGCAGTTCTTC

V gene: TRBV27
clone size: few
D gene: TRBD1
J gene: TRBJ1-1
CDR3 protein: CASCPGQGHSEAFF
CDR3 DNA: TGTGCCAGCTGCCCGGGACAGGGGCACTCTGAAGCTTTCTTT

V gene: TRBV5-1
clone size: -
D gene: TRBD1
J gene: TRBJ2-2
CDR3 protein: CASSFRGQGAGVSSTGELFF
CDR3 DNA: TGCGCCAGCAGCTTCCGGGGACAGGGGGCCGGAGTTTCATCCACCGGGGAGCTGTTTTTT

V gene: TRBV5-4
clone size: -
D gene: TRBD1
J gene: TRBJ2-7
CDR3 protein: CASSSGQGSYEQYF
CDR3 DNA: TGTGCCAGCAGCTCGGGACAGGGGTCCTACGAGCAGTACTTC

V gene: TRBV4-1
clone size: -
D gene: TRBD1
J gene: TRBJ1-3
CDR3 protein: CASSQDGTTGSGNTIYF
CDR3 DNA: TGCGCCAGCAGCCAAGATGGGACGACAGGGAGTGGAAACACCATATATTTT

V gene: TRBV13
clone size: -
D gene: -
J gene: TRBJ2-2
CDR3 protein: CASSPLSHGELFF
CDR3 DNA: TGTGCCAGCAGCCCCCTCAGTCACGGGGAGCTGTTTTTT

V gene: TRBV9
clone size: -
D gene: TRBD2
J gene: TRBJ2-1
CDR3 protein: CASSVGSASGYNEQFF
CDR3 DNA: TGTGCCAGCAGCGTGGGCTCGGCTAGCGGTTACAATGAGCAGTTCTTC

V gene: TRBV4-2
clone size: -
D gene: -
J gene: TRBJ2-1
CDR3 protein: CASSQDRGWRYNEQFF
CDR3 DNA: TGTGCCAGCAGCCAAGATCGGGGGTGGAGGTACAATGAGCAGTTCTTC

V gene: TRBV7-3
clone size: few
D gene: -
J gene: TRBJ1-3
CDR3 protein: CASTPPWRNRDSGNTIYF
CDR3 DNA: TGTGCCAGCACCCCACCCTGGCGGAACAGGGACTCTGGAAACACCATATATTTT